A selection of T cell receptor beta chains follows, all from one sample in a study of T-cell reconstitution after alpha-beta-depleted transplantation in children. TCRdb processed the PCR reads anew with MiXCR; each CDR3 protein has one entry. The repertoire has over 150,000 distinct CDR3 sequences, 6% to 7% of them found once; the top ten carry 3% to 3.5%. The starting material was PBMCs from the stem cell graft donor, obtained from the stem cell graft. The source of these receptors is a human donor who donated a stem cell graft to a child with Wiskott-Aldrich syndrome. Both conserved end residues are part of each CDR3. Fields, in order: V gene, J gene, CDR3 protein.

TRBV7-2,TRBJ2-5,CASSAHVAAKETQYF
TRBV2,TRBJ1-2,CASSDAAGYGYTF
TRBV3-1,TRBJ1-4,CASSNKEWTNEKLFF
TRBV5-1,TRBJ2-7,CASSFRRQTLNYEQYF
TRBV12-3/TRBV12-4,TRBJ1-2,CASSPNRQPQGYTF
TRBV20-1,TRBJ2-3,CSAGQGATDTQYF
TRBV3-1,TRBJ2-3,CASSLGAASTDTQYF
TRBV7-2,TRBJ2-5,CASSPTQGAETQYF
TRBV19,TRBJ2-5,CASSRLAGQETQYF
TRBV12-3/TRBV12-4,TRBJ1-1,CASSAIGQMNTEAFF
TRBV7-2,TRBJ2-7,CASSLGGTVISYEQYF
TRBV6-1,TRBJ1-1,CASRPPGDTEAFF
TRBV9,TRBJ1-2,CASSPRDRMVYTF
TRBV24-1,TRBJ2-2,CATSDRCGSGELFF
TRBV24-1,TRBJ2-7,CATSHRERYEQYF
TRBV18,TRBJ2-7,CASSLAGTFSYEQYF
TRBV30,TRBJ2-1,CAWSNHNEQFF
TRBV12-3/TRBV12-4,TRBJ2-5,CASSLSVAGPQETQYF
TRBV20-1,TRBJ1-1,CSARHTRQGENTEAFF
TRBV18,TRBJ2-3,CASSPPSTDTQYF
TRBV7-9,TRBJ1-4,CASSLPRMNEKLFF
TRBV7-9,TRBJ1-1,CASSWGQLNTEAFF
TRBV6-5,TRBJ1-1,CASTPGRGRNTEAFF
TRBV6-1,TRBJ2-1,CASSSIGLADKQFF
TRBV7-9,TRBJ2-6,CASSSRSGANVLTF
TRBV10-3,TRBJ2-3,CAIGVYGTDTQYF
TRBV14,TRBJ2-7,CASSLFLQVHEQYF